A single T cell receptor beta chain is shown here with its context. Its antigen is undetermined. This sample was included in a study of T-cell reconstitution after alpha-beta-depleted transplantation in children. Findings and limits, study-wide: Once a year had passed after transplant, T-cell counts and diversity came mostly from newly produced T cells. Recipient T cells and thymic progenitors that survived gave rise to the high TCRbeta diversity observed at day 60 in some patients. As was reported, about two months after transplant, alpha-beta T cells came from several hundred expanded graft clones.

TCRbeta library construction was performed incorporating unique molecular identifiers. TCRdb fed the PCR reads into MiXCR, producing one record per CDR3 protein. The profile covers approximately 150,000 distinct CDR3 sequences, with around 10% appearing a single time and around a sixth taken by the ten largest. Germline CDR1 and CDR2: MDHEN and SYDVKM. The V and J ends lost 6 bases and 6 bases, in that order; junction bases with no gene match: 10. The length of the CDR3 is 15 residues. This TCR was recovered from a female patient aged 2 to 10 who had a stem cell transplant for congenital amegakaryocytic thrombocytopenia, so the T cells may come from the graft donor. The specimen was PBMCs, mostly from graft donor cells, collected 180 days after TCRalphabeta/CD19-depleted stem cell transplant. J is TRBJ2-1 and V is TRBV28; TRBD1 matches 8 bases. CDR3 DNA sequence: TGTGCCAGCAGCGATCCGGGACAGGCGCCCAATGAGCAGTTCTTC. This encodes CASSDPGQAPNEQFF. Combining the CDR3 with reference TRBV28 and TRBJ2-1 gives the whole variable domain DVKVTQSSRYLVKRTGEKVFLECVQDMDHENMFWYRQDPGLGLRLIYFSYDVKMKEKGDIPEGYSVSREKKERFSLILESASTNQTSMYLCASSDPGQAPNEQFFGPGTRLTVL.